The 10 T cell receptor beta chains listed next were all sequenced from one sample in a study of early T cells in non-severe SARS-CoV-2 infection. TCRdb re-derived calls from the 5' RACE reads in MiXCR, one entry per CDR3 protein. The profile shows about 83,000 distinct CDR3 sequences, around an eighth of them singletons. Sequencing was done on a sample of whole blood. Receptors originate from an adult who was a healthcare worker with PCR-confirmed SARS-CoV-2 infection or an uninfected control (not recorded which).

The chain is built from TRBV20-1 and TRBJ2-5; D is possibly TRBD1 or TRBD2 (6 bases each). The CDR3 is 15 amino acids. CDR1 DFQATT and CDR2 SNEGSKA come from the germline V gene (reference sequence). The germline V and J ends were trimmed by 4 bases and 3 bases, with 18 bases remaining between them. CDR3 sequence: CSATRRGGREETQYF. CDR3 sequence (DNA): TGCAGTGCTACTCGGAGAGGGGGGCGAGAAGAGACCCAGTACTTC.

CDR3 protein: CASSLPYWTSGNYTDTQYF. In DNA, the CDR3 is TGTGCCAGCAGTTTACCGTATTGGACTAGCGGAAACTACACAGATACGCAGTATTTT. V and J are TRBV12-3 or TRBV12-4 and TRBJ2-3; 10 bases match TRBD2. This CDR3 comprises 19 residues. V shed 2 bases, J shed 2 bases, and the junction held 13 bases outside the gene matches.

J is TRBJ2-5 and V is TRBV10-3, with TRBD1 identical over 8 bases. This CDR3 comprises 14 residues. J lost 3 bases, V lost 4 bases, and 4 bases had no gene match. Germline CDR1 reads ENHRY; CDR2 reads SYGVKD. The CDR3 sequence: CAISVPDREETQYF. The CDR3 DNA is TGTGCCATCAGTGTCCCGGACAGGGAAGAGACCCAGTACTTC.

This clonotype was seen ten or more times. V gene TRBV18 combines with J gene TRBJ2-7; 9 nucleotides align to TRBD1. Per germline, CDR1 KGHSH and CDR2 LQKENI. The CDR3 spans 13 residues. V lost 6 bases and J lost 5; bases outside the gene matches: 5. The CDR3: CASSGDRVNEQYF. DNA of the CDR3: TGTGCCAGCTCCGGGGACAGGGTTAACGAGCAGTACTTC. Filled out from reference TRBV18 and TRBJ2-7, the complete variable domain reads NAGVMQNPRHLVRRRGQEARLRCSPMKGHSHVYWYRQLPEEGLKFMVYLQKENIIDESGMPKERFSAEFPKEGPSILRIQQVVRGDSAAYFCASSGDRVNEQYFGPGTRLTVT.

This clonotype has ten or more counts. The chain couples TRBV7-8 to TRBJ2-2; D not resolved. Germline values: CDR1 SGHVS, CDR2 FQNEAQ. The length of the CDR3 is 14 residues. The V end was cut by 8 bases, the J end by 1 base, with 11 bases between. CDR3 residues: CASSASRNTGELFF. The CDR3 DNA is TGTGCCAGCTCAGCGTCCAGGAACACCGGGGAGCTGTTTTTT.

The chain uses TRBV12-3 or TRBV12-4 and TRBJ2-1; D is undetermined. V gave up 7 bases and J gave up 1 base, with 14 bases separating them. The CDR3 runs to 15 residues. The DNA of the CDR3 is TGTGCCAGCACCCCCGGTATCCGATCCTACAATGAGCAGTTCTTC. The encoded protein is CASTPGIRSYNEQFF.

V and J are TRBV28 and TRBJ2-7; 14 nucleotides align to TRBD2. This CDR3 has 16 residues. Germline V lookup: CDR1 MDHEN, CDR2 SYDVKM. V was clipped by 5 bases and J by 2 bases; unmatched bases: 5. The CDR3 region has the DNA TGTGCCAGCAGTCCCGGGACTAGCGGGGGACCCTACGAGCAGTACTTC. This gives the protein CASSPGTSGGPYEQYF. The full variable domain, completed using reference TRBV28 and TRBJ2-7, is DVKVTQSSRYLVKRTGEKVFLECVQDMDHENMFWYRQDPGLGLRLIYFSYDVKMKEKGDIPEGYSVSREKKERFSLILESASTNQTSMYLCASSPGTSGGPYEQYFGPGTRLTVT.

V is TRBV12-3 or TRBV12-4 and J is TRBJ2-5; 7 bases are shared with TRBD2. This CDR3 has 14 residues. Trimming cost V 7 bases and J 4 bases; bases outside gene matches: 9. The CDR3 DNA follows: TGTGCCAGCAACCTCGCCGGGAGGAGAGAGACCCAGTACTTC. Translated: CASNLAGRRETQYF.

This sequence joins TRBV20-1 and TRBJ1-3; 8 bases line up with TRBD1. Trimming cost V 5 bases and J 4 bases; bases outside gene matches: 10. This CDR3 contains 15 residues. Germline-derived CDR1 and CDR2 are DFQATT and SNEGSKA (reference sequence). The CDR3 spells CSAPPVGTGGNTIYF. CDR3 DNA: TGCAGTGCTCCCCCGGTAGGGACAGGCGGAAACACCATATATTTT.

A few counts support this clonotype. The CDR3 DNA reads TGCGCCAGCAGCTTGGCCCCGGGCTGGCCTAATGAAAAACTGTTTTTT. This gives the protein CASSLAPGWPNEKLFF. The rearrangement links TRBV5-1 to TRBJ1-4, with D uncertain. The CDR3 length is 16 residues. Trimming left V 0 bases short and J 3 bases short, with 12 bases between. Germline V gene lookup returns CDR1 SGHRS and CDR2 YFSETQ.